A single count supports the clone carrying this T cell receptor (beta chain). This specimen comes from a study of T cell changes during pregnancy in multiple sclerosis. The repertoire was sequenced with immunoSEQ multiplex PCR; TCRdb's copy has only in-frame clones and lacks some. The sample has 13,000 or so clones, 85% to 95% seen once. CDR3 length: 14 residues. The ends were cut back, 7 bases at V and 1 base at J, with 13 bases in the middle. Germline values: CDR1 MDHEN, CDR2 SYDVKM. Sequenced material: peripheral blood, taken in the second trimester of pregnancy. The chain recombines TRBV28 with TRBJ1-1, with a possible D match to TRBD1 (5 bases). The clonotype was recovered from a female donor in good health, enrolled as a control in a pregnancy study. This chain's CDR3 is CASTLGQENTEAFF. CDR3 nucleotide sequence: TGTGCCAGCACCTTGGGGCAAGAGAACACTGAAGCTTTCTTT. The full variable domain, rest sourced from reference TRBV28 and TRBJ1-1, is DVKVTQSSRYLVKRTGEKVFLECVQDMDHENMFWYRQDPGLGLRLIYFSYDVKMKEKGDIPEGYSVSREKKERFSLILESASTNQTSMYLCASTLGQENTEAFFGQGTRLTVV.